A single sample gave rise to the 25 T cell receptor beta chains below, sequenced in a study of blood T cell repertoires in COVID-19. Using immunoSEQ multiplex PCR, the repertoire was profiled, and TCRdb retains in-frame clones only, with some absent. The table shows 40,000 to 45,000 clones, with about 88% occurring only once. Sample: peripheral blood. All receptors derive from a human donor in a cohort sampled during active COVID-19.

The J gene is TRBJ2-5, the V gene TRBV5-4; D is ambiguous. This CDR3 is built from 13 residues. The germline V and J ends were trimmed by 0 bases and 5 bases, with 8 bases remaining between them. The germline V gene has CDR1 SGHNT and CDR2 YYREEE (reference sequence). CDR3 sequence reads: CASSLALSETQYF. The CDR3 DNA sequence: TGTGCCAGCAGCTTGGCTTTGTCGGAGACCCAGTACTTC.

This chain uses TRBV6-5 with TRBJ2-3; the D gene is possibly TRBD2 (5 bases). V lost 2 bases and J lost 4, with 7 bases in between. This CDR3 contains 13 residues. The V gene's germline CDR1 is MNHEY and CDR2 SVGAGI. The CDR3 protein is CASSYAGPDTQYF. The CDR3 DNA is TGTGCCAGCAGTTACGCGGGCCCAGATACGCAGTATTTT.

V gene TRBV6-5 combines with J gene TRBJ1-6; the match to TRBD1 covers 8 bases. The V gene's germline CDR1 is MNHEY and CDR2 SVGAGI. The CDR3 contains 16 residues. Unmatched junction bases numbered 5, after V lost 2 bases and J lost 5 bases. The CDR3 loop reads CASSYRTGSNNSPLHF. The DNA for the CDR3 is TGTGCCAGCAGTTACAGGACAGGGAGCAATAATTCACCCCTCCACTTT.

Here the CDR3 DNA reads TGCGCCAGCAGCCAGACTAGCGGGGAGACCCAGTACTTC. It yields the protein CASSQTSGETQYF. The chain carries TRBV10-1 and TRBJ2-5; 10 nucleotides agree with TRBD2. CDR3 length equals 13 residues. With V trimmed by 6 bases and J by 5 bases, 3 bases remained unmatched. Germline V gene lookup returns CDR1 WNHNN and CDR2 SYGVQD (reference sequence).

This CDR3 is CASSMGSGVTGELFF. The CDR3 DNA sequence: TGTGCCAGTAGTATGGGCAGCGGGGTAACCGGGGAGCTGTTTTTT. V is TRBV19 and J is TRBJ2-2; 7 positions agree with TRBD2. Trimming took 3 bases from V and 5 from J; bases not matched to a gene: 6. Germline assignment: CDR1 LNHDA and CDR2 SQIVND (reference sequence). This CDR3 has 15 amino acids.

This rearrangement joins TRBV10-2 to TRBJ1-2, with 7 positions matching TRBD1. The CDR3 runs 12 residues. With 3 bases clipped from V and 5 bases from J, the junction kept 0 bases outside the gene matches. Germline-derived CDR1 and CDR2 are WSHSY and SAAADI. The CDR3 is CASSEQGYGYTF. Written as DNA, the CDR3 is TGCGCCAGCAGTGAACAGGGGTATGGCTACACCTTC.

V is TRBV10-3 and J is TRBJ2-2, with 13 positions matching TRBD2. This CDR3 region has 18 residues. The junction had 4 bases not matched to a gene; V was cut back by 2 bases and J by 1 base. Germline assignment: CDR1 ENHRY and CDR2 SYGVKD. CDR3 nucleotide sequence: TGTGCCATCAGTGAGACTAGCGGGGGGGCCGGGAACACCGGGGAGCTGTTTTTT. It translates to CAISETSGGAGNTGELFF.

This chain connects TRBV6-1 to TRBJ1-3, with TRBD1 matching 8 bases. J gave up 2 bases and V 1 base, and 4 bases lay outside the gene matches. Germline loops: CDR1 MNHNS, CDR2 SASEGT. CDR3 length equals 16 residues. The CDR3 loop reads CASSEVTGGPGNTIYF. CDR3 bases: TGTGCCAGCAGTGAAGTTACAGGGGGTCCTGGAAACACCATATATTTT.

As DNA, the CDR3 is TGTGCCAGCAGTCGACAGAACACCGGGGAGCTGTTTTTT. Translated: CASSRQNTGELFF. V usage is TRBV2 and J usage is TRBJ2-2; no definite D call. With 5 bases removed from V and 1 base from J, the gap between germline ends came to 5 bases. The CDR3 covers 13 residues. Germline V gives CDR1 SNHLY, CDR2 FYNNEI.

This clone was counted a single time. This chain connects TRBV11-2 to TRBJ2-7, with a weak D call TRBD1 (6 bases). The CDR3 is 15 amino acids. V lost 5 bases, J lost 3 bases, and 17 bases lay in between. Per the germline V gene, CDR1 is SGHAT and CDR2 is FQNNGV. Written as DNA, the CDR3 is TGTGCCAGCAGCCCAGGGGTTGGCCCCTTCTACGAGCAGTACTTC. Residues: CASSPGVGPFYEQYF. Full variable domain (rest looked up from reference TRBV11-2 and TRBJ2-7): EAGVAQSPRYKIIEKRQSVAFWCNPISGHATLYWYQQILGQGPKLLIQFQNNGVVDDSQLPKDRFSAERLKGVDSTLKIQPAKLEDSAVYLCASSPGVGPFYEQYFGPGTRLTVT.

The chain recombines TRBV4-2 with TRBJ1-5; D not certain. The length of the CDR3 is 15 residues. Deletions cut 0 bases from V and 0 bases from J, with 6 bases between. Germline V gene lookup returns CDR1 LGHNA and CDR2 YNFKEQ. The CDR3 DNA sequence: TGTGCCAGCAGCCAAGACCACAGTAGCAATCAGCCCCAGCATTTT. Amino acids: CASSQDHSSNQPQHF.

The chain couples TRBV4-1 to TRBJ1-2; D ambiguous. From germline, CDR1 is MGHRA and CDR2 YSYEKL. Trimming shortened V by 0 bases and J by 2 bases, and 10 bases separated the two germline ends. The CDR3 runs 15 residues. CDR3 protein: CASSQDVKENYGYTF. In DNA form, the CDR3 reads TGCGCCAGCAGCCAAGATGTGAAAGAGAACTATGGCTACACCTTC.

The chain has TRBV3-1 (or the pseudogene TRBV3-2) and TRBJ1-5; no firm D call. CDR1 LGHDT and CDR2 YNNKEL come from the germline V gene (reference sequence). The V and J ends lost 0 bases and 5 bases respectively, with 8 bases between them. This CDR3 contains 14 residues. CDR3 sequence reads: CASSQDSSDQPQHF. DNA for the CDR3: TGTGCCAGCAGCCAAGACAGCAGCGATCAGCCCCAGCATTTT.

In this sample, this clone turned up a few times. The gene calls are TRBV14 and TRBJ2-7, with D uncertain. This CDR3 is built from 17 residues. Germline V gene sequence: CDR1 SGHDN, CDR2 FVKESK. V gave up 2 bases and J gave up 3 bases, with 20 bases separating them. The CDR3 reads CASSQSAQISANYEQYF. CDR3 DNA sequence: TGTGCCAGCAGCCAATCTGCCCAGATTTCAGCGAACTACGAGCAGTACTTC.

The chain joins TRBV27 to TRBJ2-7, with D possibly being TRBD2 (5 bases). Looked up from germline, CDR1 is MNHEY and CDR2 is SMNVEV (reference sequence). V lost 5 bases to trimming and J lost 0 bases, with 14 bases between them. The CDR3 is 15 amino acids. The CDR3: CASSPDGVLSYEQYF. DNA for the CDR3: TGTGCCAGCAGTCCTGACGGGGTCCTCTCCTACGAGCAGTACTTC.

The chain carries TRBV30 and TRBJ2-7; 7 bases fit TRBD1. There are 12 residues in the CDR3. The V gene's germline CDR1 is GTSNPN and CDR2 SVGIG (reference sequence). Unmatched junction bases numbered 4, after V lost 5 bases and J lost 3 bases. The CDR3 is CAWEGQLYEQYF. CDR3 bases: TGTGCCTGGGAGGGACAGCTCTACGAGCAGTACTTC.

This chain joins TRBV7-9 and TRBJ2-7, with 7 bases matching TRBD1. Germline loops: CDR1 SEHNR, CDR2 FQNEAQ (reference sequence). There are 14 residues in the CDR3. The junction had 7 bases not matched to a gene; V was cut back by 6 bases and J by 2 bases. This CDR3 is CASSPGTVTYEQYF. In DNA, the CDR3 is TGTGCCAGCAGTCCCGGGACAGTAACCTACGAGCAGTACTTC.

This chain uses TRBV2 with TRBJ1-5; no definite D call. The ends were cut back, 3 bases at V and 3 bases at J, with 12 bases in the middle. The CDR3 loop spans 15 amino acids. Germline CDR1 SNHLY, CDR2 FYNNEI. This chain's CDR3 is CASSEREALNQPQHF. DNA for the CDR3: TGTGCCAGCAGTGAGCGGGAGGCCCTCAATCAGCCCCAGCATTTT.

The V call is TRBV30, the J call TRBJ2-3; D gene uncertain. This CDR3 has 14 residues. V shed 0 bases and J shed 2 bases, with 9 bases lying between them. CDR1 and CDR2 from the germline V gene are GTSNPN and SVGIG (reference sequence). This CDR3 reads CAWSVGGTTDTQYF. The CDR3 nucleotides are TGTGCCTGGAGTGTAGGCGGCACCACAGATACGCAGTATTTT.

This clone was detected once. J is TRBJ1-2 and V is TRBV19, with unresolved D. Germline values: CDR1 LNHDA, CDR2 SQIVND (reference sequence). Deletions cut 6 bases from V and 4 bases from J, with 18 bases between. CDR3 length equals 15 residues. The CDR3 nucleotides are TGTGCCAGTAGCCCCGGTCCCTGGGCTCCCTATGGCTACACCTTC. As protein: CASSPGPWAPYGYTF.

This clone was seen a handful of times. The rearrangement joins TRBV10-2 to TRBJ1-1; weak D call: TRBD1 (6 bases). Trimming shortened V by 6 bases and J by 3 bases, and 11 bases separated the two germline ends. Germline V gene sequence: CDR1 WSHSY, CDR2 SAAADI. The CDR3 covers 13 residues. CDR3: CASRATGYTEAFF. CDR3 sequence (DNA): TGCGCCAGCAGAGCAACAGGGTACACTGAAGCTTTCTTT.

The V gene is TRBV5-5, the J gene TRBJ1-3; no reliable D call. The CDR3 is 15 residues long. Germline V gene data show CDR1 as SGHKS and CDR2 as YYEKEE (reference sequence). With 0 bases removed from V and 4 bases from J, the gap between germline ends came to 11 bases. For the CDR3, the DNA is TGTGCCAGCAGCTTGGCCCCCGGGAAAGGAAACACCATATATTTT. Translation gives CASSLAPGKGNTIYF.

The gene calls are TRBV2 and TRBJ2-1; 9 bases are a match to TRBD1. CDR1 is SNHLY and CDR2 is FYNNEI in the germline V gene. The V gene end was trimmed by 1 base and the J gene end by 9 bases; junction bases not matched to a gene: 13. This CDR3 comprises 17 residues. CDR3 loop: CASSEDYGTGWAGEQFF. CDR3 nucleotide sequence: TGTGCCAGCAGTGAAGATTATGGGACAGGGTGGGCAGGTGAGCAGTTCTTC.

This sequence joins TRBV11-3 and TRBJ2-1; no reliable D call. The CDR3 covers 16 residues. Per the germline V gene, CDR1 is SGHNT and CDR2 is YENEEA. Trimming cost V 7 bases and J 1 base, with 17 bases left between them. Here the CDR3 DNA reads TGTGCCAGCACCTTCCGGTTAACCAGGTCCTACAATGAGCAGTTCTTC. Translating it yields CASTFRLTRSYNEQFF.

The V call is TRBV9, the J call TRBJ2-7; a weak D match, TRBD1 (5 bases). V shed 0 bases and J shed 1 base, with 11 bases lying between them. This CDR3 comprises 15 residues. Germline V CDR1 and CDR2: SGDLS, YYNGEE. CDR3 DNA: TGTGCCAGCAGCGTAGGACAGACCTCTTCCTACGAGCAGTACTTC. This sequence encodes CASSVGQTSSYEQYF.